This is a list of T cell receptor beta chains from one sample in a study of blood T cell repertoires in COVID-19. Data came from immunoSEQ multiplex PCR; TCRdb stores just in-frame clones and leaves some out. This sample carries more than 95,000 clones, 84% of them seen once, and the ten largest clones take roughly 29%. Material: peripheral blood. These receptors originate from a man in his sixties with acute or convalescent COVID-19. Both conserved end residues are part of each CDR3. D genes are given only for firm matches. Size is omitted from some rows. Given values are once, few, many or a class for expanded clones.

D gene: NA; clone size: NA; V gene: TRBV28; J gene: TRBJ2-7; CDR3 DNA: TGTGCCAGCATCCCGGGGACAACCTACGAGCAGTACTTC; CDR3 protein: CASIPGTTYEQYF
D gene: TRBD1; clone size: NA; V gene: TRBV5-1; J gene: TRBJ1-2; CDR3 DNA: TGCGCCAGCAGCCCCCGGACAGGGTTAAGCTATGGCTACACCTTC; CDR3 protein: CASSPRTGLSYGYTF
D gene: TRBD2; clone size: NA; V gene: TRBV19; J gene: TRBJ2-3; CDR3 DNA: TGTGCCAGTAGACTACTAGCGGGAGACGGTACGCAGTATTTT; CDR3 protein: CASRLLAGDGTQYF
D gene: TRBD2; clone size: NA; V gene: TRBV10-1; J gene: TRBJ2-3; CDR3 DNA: TGCGCCAGCAGTGAGTCGATCCGCGGGAGCCTGGATACGCAGTATTTT; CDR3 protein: CASSESIRGSLDTQYF
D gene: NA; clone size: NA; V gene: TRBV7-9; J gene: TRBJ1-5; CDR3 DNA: TGTGCCAGCAGCCTCTCCGGGGGGTATAGCAATCAGCCCCAGCATTTT; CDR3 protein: CASSLSGGYSNQPQHF
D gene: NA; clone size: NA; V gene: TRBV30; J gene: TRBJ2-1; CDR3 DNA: TGTGCCTGGAAGACACTAGCTGGTGAGCAGTTCTTC; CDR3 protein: CAWKTLAGEQFF
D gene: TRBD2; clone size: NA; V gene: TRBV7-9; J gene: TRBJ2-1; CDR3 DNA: TGTGCCAGCAGCGGCCCCATGCTAGCGGGAGGGGTAGAGCAGTTCTTC; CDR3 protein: CASSGPMLAGGVEQFF
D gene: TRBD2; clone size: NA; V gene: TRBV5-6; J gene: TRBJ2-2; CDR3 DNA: TGTGCCAGCAGCTTGGGCTACGGACTAGCGGCCGGGGAGCTGTTTTTT; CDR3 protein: CASSLGYGLAAGELFF
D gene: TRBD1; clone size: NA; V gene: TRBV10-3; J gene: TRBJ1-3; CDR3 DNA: TGTGCCATCAGCACCACAGGGGGCTCTGGAAACACCATATATTTT; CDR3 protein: CAISTTGGSGNTIYF
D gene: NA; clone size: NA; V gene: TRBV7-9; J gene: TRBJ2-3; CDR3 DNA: TGTGCCAGCAGCCCAGGGCGGTCTAGCACAGATACGCAGTATTTT; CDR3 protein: CASSPGRSSTDTQYF
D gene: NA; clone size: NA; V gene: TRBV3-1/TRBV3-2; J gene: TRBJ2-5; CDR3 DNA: TGTGCCAGCAGCCAGGGTGGCGGTCAAGAGACCCAGTACTTC; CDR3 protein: CASSQGGGQETQYF
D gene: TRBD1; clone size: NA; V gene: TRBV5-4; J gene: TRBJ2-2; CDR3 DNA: TGTGCCAGCAGCAGGGGACAGCCGAACACCGGGGAGCTGTTTTTT; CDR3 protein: CASSRGQPNTGELFF
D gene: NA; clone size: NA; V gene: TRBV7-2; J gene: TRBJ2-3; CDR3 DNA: TGTGCCAGCAGCTATAGAGGATCGGATACGCAGTATTTT; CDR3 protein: CASSYRGSDTQYF
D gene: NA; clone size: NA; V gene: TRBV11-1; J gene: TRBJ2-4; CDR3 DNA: TGTGCCAGCAGCCCAGGGGCCGAACTTAAAAACATTCAGTACTTC; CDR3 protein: CASSPGAELKNIQYF
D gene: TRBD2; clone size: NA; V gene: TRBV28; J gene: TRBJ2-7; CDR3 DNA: TGTGCCAGCAGTTTTGAGCGGGAGAGTCTCGAGCAGTACTTC; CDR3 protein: CASSFERESLEQYF
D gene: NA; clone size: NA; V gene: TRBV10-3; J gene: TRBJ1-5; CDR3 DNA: TGTGCCATCAGTGAGTCTAGCGCGGGGGGAATTAATCAGCCCCAGCATTTT; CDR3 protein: CAISESSAGGINQPQHF
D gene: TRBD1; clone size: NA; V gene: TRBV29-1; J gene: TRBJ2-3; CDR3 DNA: TGCAGCGTAACGGACAGGGTGGCAGATACGCAGTATTTT; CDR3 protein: CSVTDRVADTQYF
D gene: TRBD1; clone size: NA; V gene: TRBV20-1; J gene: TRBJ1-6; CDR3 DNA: TGCAGTGCTAGTATGGGGACAGGGTTTTCTTATAATTCACCCCTCCACTTT; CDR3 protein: CSASMGTGFSYNSPLHF
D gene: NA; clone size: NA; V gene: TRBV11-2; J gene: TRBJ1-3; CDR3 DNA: TGTGCCAGCAGCTTTCAACCCCGACTCTCTGGAAACACCATATATTTT; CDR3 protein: CASSFQPRLSGNTIYF
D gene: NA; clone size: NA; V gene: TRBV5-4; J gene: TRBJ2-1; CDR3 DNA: TGTGCCAGCAGCCCGAGTCCACCGGGATTCACCCACAATGAGCAGTTCTTC; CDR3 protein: CASSPSPPGFTHNEQFF
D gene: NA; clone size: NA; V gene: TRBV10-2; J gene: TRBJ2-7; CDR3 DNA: TGCGCCGCCCAAGACCGACTCGAGCAGTACTTC; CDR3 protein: CAAQDRLEQYF
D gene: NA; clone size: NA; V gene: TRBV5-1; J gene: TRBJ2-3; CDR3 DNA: TGCGCCAGCTTTCAGGCGGGATTCACCACAGATACGCAGTATTTT; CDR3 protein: CASFQAGFTTDTQYF
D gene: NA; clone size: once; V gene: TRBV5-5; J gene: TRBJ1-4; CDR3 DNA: TGTGCCAGCAGCTTGGTGCGCGGCGAAAAACTGTTTTTT; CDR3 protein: CASSLVRGEKLFF
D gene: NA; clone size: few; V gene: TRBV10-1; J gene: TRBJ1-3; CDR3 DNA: TGCGCCAGCAGTGTCGGGGTCGGGGGAAACACCATATATTTT; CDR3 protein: CASSVGVGGNTIYF
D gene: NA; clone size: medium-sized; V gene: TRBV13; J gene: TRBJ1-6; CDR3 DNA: TGTGCCAGCAGGCAGCGTGGGGGGGCGGATTCACCCCTCCACTTT; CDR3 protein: CASRQRGGADSPLHF